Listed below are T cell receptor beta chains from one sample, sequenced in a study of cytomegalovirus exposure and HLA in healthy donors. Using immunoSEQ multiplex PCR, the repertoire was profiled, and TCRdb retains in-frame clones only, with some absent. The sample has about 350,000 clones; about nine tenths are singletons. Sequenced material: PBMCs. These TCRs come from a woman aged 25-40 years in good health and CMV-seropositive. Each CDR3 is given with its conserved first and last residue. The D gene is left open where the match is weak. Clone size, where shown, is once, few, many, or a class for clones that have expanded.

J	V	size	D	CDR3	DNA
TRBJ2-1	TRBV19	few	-	CASSSPSVVNEQFF	TGTGCCAGTAGTAGCCCTAGTGTAGTCAATGAGCAGTTCTTC
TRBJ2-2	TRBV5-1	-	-	CASSPRDSTGELFF	TGCGCCAGCAGCCCCCGGGACTCAACCGGGGAGCTGTTTTTT
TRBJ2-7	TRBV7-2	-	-	CASSLGGGEPYEQYF	TGTGCCAGCAGCTTAGGTGGCGGGGAGCCCTACGAGCAGTACTTC
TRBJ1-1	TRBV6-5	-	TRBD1	CASSYRDSPEAFF	TGTGCCAGCAGTTACAGGGACAGCCCAGAAGCTTTCTTT
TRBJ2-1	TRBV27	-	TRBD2	CASSSSGLAVNEQFF	TGTGCCAGCAGTTCCTCGGGACTAGCGGTAAATGAGCAGTTCTTC
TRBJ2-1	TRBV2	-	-	CASSERGYNEQFF	TGTGCCAGCAGTGAGCGGGGTTACAATGAGCAGTTCTTC
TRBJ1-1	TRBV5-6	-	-	CASSNRLAVRTEAFF	TGTGCCAGCAGCAATCGTTTAGCGGTGAGGACTGAAGCTTTCTTT
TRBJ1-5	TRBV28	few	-	CASSLRGLNNQPQHF	TGTGCCAGCAGTTTAAGGGGCTTGAACAATCAGCCCCAGCATTTT
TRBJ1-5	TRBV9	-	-	CASSADNQPQHF	TGTGCCAGCAGCGCAGACAATCAGCCCCAGCATTTT
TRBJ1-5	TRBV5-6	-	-	CASRDRSTASNQPQHF	TGTGCCAGCAGGGATCGGTCGACTGCTAGCAATCAGCCCCAGCATTTT
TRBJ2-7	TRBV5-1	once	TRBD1	CASSEQGGTGVHEQYF	TGCGCCAGCAGCGAACAGGGAGGGACAGGGGTCCACGAGCAGTACTTC
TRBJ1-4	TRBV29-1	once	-	CSVHFPPGNEKLFF	TGCAGCGTTCATTTCCCGCCGGGGAATGAAAAACTGTTTTTT
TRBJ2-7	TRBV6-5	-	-	CASSYGVASPSYEQYF	TGTGCCAGCAGTTACGGTGTGGCTAGCCCCTCCTACGAGCAGTACTTC
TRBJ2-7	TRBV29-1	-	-	CSVRDGNYEQYF	TGCAGCGTCCGGGACGGAAATTACGAGCAGTACTTC